This T cell receptor beta chain appears in the sequencing data of a study of blood T cell repertoires in COVID-19. Study details: There were acute and convalescent COVID-19 samples, and they came from the United States, Italy and Spain. Sample material is recorded as cDNA or gDNA derived from T cells, B-cell-depleted T cells, or PBMCs.

Sequencing used immunoSEQ multiplex PCR; TCRdb keeps in-frame clones, though not all of them. The table lists about 70,000 clones, over 70% of them singletons. Trimming pared 11 bases from V and 4 bases from J, leaving 18 bases between. Germline loops: CDR1 LNHDA, CDR2 SQIVND (reference sequence). The CDR3 runs to 14 residues. Sequencing was performed on peripheral blood. The chain joins TRBV19 to TRBJ1-3; perhaps TRBD1 as D (6 bases). This sequence was found in a man over 45 with active COVID-19. The chain's CDR3 is CAGMRSGTGNTIYF. The DNA for the CDR3 is TGTGCCGGTATGAGGTCCGGGACAGGAAACACCATATATTTT.